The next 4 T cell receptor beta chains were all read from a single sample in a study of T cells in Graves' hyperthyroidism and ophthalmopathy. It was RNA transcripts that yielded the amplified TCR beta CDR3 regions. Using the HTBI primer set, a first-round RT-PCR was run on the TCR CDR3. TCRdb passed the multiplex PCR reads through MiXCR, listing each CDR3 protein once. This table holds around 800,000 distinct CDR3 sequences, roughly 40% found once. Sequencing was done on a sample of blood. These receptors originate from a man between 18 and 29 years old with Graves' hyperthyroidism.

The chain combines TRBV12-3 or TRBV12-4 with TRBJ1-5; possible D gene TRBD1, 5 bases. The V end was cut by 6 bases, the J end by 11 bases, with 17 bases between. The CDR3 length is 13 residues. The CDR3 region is CASSVGGRGTQHF. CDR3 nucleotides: TGTGCCAGCAGCGTGGGCGGCCGGGGGACCCAGCATTTT.

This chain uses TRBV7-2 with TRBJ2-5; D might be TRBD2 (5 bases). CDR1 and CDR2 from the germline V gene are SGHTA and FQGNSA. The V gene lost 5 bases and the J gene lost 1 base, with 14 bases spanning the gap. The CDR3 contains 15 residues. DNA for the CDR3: TGTGCCAGCAGCCTTGGACTCACCCCCCAAGAGACCCAGTACTTC. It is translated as CASSLGLTPQETQYF.

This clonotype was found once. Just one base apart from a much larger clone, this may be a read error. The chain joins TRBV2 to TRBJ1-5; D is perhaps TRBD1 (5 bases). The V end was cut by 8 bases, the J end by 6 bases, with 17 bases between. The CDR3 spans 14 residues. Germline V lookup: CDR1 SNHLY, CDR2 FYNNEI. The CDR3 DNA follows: TGTGCCAGCTCCCAGACAGCGAAGAGTCAGCCCCAGCATTTT. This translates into CASSQTAKSQPQHF.

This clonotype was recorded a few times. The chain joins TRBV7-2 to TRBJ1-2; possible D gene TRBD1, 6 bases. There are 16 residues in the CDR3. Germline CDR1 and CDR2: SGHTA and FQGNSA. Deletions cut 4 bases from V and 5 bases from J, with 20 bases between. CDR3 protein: CASSSRDILSDYGYTF. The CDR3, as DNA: TGTGCCAGCAGCTCCCGGGACATCTTATCCGATTATGGCTACACCTTC.